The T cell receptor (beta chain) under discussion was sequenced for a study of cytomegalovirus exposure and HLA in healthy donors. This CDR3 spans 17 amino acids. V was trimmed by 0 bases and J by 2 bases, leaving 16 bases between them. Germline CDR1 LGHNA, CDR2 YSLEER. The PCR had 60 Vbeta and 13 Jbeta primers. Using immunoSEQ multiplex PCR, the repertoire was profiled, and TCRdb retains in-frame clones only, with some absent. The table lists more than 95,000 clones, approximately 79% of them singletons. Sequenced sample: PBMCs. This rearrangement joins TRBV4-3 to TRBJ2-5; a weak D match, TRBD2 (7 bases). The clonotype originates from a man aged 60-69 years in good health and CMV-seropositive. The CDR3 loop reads CASSQDQGGGLQETQYF. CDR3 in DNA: TGCGCCAGCAGCCAAGATCAAGGGGGGGGCTTACAAGAGACCCAGTACTTC.